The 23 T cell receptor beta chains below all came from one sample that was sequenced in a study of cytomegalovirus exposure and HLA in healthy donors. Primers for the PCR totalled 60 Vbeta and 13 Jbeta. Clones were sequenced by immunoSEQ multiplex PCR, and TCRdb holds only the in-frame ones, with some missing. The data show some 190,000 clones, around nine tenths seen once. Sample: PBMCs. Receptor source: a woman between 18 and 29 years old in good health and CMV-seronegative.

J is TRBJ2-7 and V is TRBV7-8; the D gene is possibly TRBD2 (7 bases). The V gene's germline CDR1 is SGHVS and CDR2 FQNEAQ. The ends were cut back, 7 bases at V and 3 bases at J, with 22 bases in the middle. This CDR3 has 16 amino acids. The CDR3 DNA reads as TGTGCCAGCACCCTTGGGGGGGCCCTGCCCCTCTACGAGCAGTACTTC. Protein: CASTLGGALPLYEQYF. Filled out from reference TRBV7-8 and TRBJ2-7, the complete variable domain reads GAGVSQSPRYKVAKRGQDVALRCDPISGHVSLFWYQQALGQGPEFLTYFQNEAQLDKSGLPSDRFFAERPEGSVSTLKIQRTQQEDSAVYLCASTLGGALPLYEQYFGPGTRLTVT.

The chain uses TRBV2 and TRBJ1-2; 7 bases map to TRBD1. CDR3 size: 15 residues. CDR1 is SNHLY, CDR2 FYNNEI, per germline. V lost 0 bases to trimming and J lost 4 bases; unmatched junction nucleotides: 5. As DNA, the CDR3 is TGTGCCAGCAGTGAAGCTGGCAGGGGGGTCTATGGCTACACCTTC. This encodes CASSEAGRGVYGYTF.

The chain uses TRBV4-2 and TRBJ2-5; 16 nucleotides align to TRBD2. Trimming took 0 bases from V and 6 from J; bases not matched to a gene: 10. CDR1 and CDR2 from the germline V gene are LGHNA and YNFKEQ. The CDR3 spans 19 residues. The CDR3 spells CASSQDNSGLAGGRQTQYF. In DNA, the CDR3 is TGTGCCAGCAGCCAAGATAACTCGGGACTAGCGGGAGGGCGGCAGACCCAGTACTTC.

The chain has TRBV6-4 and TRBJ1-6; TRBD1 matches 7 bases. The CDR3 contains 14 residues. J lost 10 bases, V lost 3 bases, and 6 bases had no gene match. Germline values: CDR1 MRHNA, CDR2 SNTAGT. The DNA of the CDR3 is TGTGCCAGCAGTGAACAGGGGTTGAGGTCACCCCTCCACTTT. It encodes CASSEQGLRSPLHF.

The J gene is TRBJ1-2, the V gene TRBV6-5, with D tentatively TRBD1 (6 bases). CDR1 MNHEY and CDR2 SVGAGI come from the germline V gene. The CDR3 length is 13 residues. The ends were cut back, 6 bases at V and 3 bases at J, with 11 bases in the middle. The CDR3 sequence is CASSPQGYYGYTF. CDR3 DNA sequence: TGTGCCAGCAGCCCACAGGGCTACTATGGCTACACCTTC.

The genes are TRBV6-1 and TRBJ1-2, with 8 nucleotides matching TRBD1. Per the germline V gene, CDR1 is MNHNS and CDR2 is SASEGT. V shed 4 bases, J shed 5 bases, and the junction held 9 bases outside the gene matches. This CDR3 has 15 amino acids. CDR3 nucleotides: TGTGCCAGCAGTGCCCGACAGGGGTTGAGATATGGCTACACCTTC. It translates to CASSARQGLRYGYTF.

In DNA form, the CDR3 reads TGCGCCAGCAGCGCGGGGTACCCATCCTCCGTCGAGCAGTACTTC. Its translation: CASSAGYPSSVEQYF. The rearrangement uses TRBV5-1 and TRBJ2-7, with a tentative D call TRBD2 (6 bases). The germline V and J ends were trimmed by 4 bases and 6 bases, with 20 bases remaining between them. CDR3 length: 15 residues. Germline CDR1 is SGHRS and CDR2 is YFSETQ.

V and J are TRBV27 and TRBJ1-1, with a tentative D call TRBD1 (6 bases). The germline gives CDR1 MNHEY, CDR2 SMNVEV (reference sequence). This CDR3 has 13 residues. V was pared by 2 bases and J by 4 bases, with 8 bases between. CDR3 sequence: CASSLGTPTEAFF. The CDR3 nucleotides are TGTGCCAGCAGTTTAGGGACACCCACTGAAGCTTTCTTT.

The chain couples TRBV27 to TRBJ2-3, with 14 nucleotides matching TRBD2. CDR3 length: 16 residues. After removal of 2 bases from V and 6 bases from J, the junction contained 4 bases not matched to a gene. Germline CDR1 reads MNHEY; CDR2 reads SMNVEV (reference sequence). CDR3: CASSLATSGRVDTQYF. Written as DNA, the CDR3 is TGTGCCAGCAGTTTAGCGACTAGCGGGAGGGTGGATACGCAGTATTTT.

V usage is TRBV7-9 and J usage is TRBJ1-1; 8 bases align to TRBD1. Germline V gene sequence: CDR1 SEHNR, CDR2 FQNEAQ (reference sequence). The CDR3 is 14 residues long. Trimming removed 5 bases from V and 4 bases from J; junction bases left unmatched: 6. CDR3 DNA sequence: TGTGCCAGCAGCAAGACAGGGGCGACCACTGAAGCTTTCTTT. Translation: CASSKTGATTEAFF.

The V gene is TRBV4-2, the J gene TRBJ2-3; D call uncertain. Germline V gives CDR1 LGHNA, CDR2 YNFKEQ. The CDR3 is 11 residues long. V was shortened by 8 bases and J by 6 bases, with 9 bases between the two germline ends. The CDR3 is CASARSDTQYF. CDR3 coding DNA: TGTGCCAGCGCCCGTAGCGATACGCAGTATTTT.

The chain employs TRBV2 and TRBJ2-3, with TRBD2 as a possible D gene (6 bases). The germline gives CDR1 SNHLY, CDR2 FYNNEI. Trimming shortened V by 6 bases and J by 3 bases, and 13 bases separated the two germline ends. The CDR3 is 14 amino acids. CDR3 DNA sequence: TGTGCCAGCAGCCCGGGACTCGCGACAGATACGCAGTATTTT. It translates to CASSPGLATDTQYF. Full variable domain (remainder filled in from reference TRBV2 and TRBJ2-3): EPEVTQTPSHQVTQMGQEVILRCVPISNHLYFYWYRQILGQKVEFLVSFYNNEISEKSEIFDDQFSVERPDGSNFTLKIRSTKLEDSAMYFCASSPGLATDTQYFGPGTRLTVL.

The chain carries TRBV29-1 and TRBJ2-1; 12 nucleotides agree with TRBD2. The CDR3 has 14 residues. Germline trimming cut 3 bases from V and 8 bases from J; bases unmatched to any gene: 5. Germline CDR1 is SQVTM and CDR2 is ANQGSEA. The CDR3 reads CSVDPLAGGDEQFF. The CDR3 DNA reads TGCAGCGTTGATCCCCTAGCGGGAGGGGATGAGCAGTTCTTC.

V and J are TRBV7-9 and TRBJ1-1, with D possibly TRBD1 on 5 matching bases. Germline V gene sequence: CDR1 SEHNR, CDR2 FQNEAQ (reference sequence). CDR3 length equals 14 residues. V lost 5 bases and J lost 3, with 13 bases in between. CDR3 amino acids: CASSPRQWDTEAFF. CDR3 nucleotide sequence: TGTGCCAGCAGCCCCCGACAGTGGGACACTGAAGCTTTCTTT.

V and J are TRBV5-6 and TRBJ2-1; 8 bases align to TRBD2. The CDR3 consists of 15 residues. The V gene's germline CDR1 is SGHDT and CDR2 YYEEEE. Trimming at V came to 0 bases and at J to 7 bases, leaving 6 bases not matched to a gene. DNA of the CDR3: TGTGCCAGCAGCTTGGCGGCGGGGGGCGGGAATGAGCAGTTCTTC. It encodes CASSLAAGGGNEQFF.

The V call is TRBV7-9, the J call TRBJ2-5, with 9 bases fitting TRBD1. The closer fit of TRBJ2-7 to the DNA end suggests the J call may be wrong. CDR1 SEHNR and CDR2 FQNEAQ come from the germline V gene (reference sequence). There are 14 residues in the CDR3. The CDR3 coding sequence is TGTGCCAGCAGCATCGGGACAGGGAACTACGAGCAGTACTTC. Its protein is CASSIGTGNYEQYF.

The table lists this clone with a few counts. In DNA, the CDR3 is TGTGCCAGCAGTTATGGAGGGAGAGGGAACATTCAGTACTTC. Translation: CASSYGGRGNIQYF. The rearrangement joins TRBV6-5 to TRBJ2-4; D perhaps matches TRBD2 (6 bases). Germline values: CDR1 MNHEY, CDR2 SVGAGI. The CDR3 is 14 amino acids. Trimming removed 3 bases at V and 7 bases at J, with 13 bases between.

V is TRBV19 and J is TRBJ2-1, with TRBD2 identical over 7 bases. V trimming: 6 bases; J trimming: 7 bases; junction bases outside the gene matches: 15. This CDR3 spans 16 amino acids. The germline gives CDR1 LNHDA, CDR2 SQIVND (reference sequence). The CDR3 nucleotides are TGTGCCAGTAGATCCCCCGGCGGGAGCAGAGAAAATGAGCAGTTCTTC. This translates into CASRSPGGSRENEQFF.

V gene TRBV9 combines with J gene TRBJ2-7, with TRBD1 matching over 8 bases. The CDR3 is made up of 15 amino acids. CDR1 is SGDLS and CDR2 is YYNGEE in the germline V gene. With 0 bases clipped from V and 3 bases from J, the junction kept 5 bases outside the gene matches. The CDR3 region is CASSVDDRGYYEQYF. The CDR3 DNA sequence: TGTGCCAGCAGCGTAGATGACAGGGGTTACTACGAGCAGTACTTC.

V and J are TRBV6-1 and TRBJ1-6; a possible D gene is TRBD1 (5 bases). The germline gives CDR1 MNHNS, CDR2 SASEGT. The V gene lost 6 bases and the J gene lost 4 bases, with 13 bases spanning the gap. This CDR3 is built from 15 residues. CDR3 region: CASRPGHQYNSPLHF. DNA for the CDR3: TGTGCCAGCAGGCCCGGACACCAGTATAATTCACCCCTCCACTTT.

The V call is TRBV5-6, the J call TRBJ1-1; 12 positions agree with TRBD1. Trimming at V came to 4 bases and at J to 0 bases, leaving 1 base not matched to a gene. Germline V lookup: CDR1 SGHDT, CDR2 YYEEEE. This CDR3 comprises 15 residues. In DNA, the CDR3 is TGTGCCAGCAGCGGGACAGGGGGCCTGAACACTGAAGCTTTCTTT. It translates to CASSGTGGLNTEAFF.

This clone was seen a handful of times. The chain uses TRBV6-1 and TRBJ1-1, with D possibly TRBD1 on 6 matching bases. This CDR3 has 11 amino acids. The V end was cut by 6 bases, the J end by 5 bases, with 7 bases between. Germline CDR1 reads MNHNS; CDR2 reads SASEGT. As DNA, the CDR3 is TGTGCCAGCAGGGGGGCAACTGAAGCTTTCTTT. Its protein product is CASRGATEAFF.

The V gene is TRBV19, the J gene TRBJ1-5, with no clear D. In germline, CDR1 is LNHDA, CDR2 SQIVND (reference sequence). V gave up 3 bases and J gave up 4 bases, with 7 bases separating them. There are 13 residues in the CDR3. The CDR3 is CASSIAQNQPQHF. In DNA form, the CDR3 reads TGTGCCAGTAGTATTGCCCAGAATCAGCCCCAGCATTTT.